This TCR beta chain was captured in a study of cytomegalovirus exposure and HLA in healthy donors (dated by TCRdb to 2017 to 2019). A note on the overall study: According to an earlier analysis of around 600 of the donors, roughly 180 million T cells yielded 117 million unique TCR beta sequences and approximately 280 Gb of sequence data. In addition to the first cohort of approximately 650 subjects, a separate validation cohort of 130 or so different subjects was used. Using immunosequencing, the study profiled T cell repertoires from about 650 subjects and related those repertoires to cytomegalovirus serostatus. An earlier analysis of 450 to 750 of the donors used high-throughput TCR beta sequencing to judge whether each TCR beta V gene segment behaved as functional or pseudogenic. HLA typing covered class I and class II loci at four-digit resolution. Roughly 5 DR-DQ haplotypes were handled as single units for association and clustering, since linkage in the cohort was strong. Among the roughly 390 genotyped donors, about 85% belonged to the genetic ancestry cluster associated with self-reported Caucasian donors. Donor age, sex, ethnicity and CMV serostatus were compiled alongside the repertoire data. To predict cytomegalovirus infection status, the study brought together high-throughput TCR immunosequencing, statistical association of individual TCRs with disease status, and machine learning. An early release covering 550 to 650 HLA-typed donors comprised about 320 gigabases of sequencing data and around 86 million unique TCR sequences. In a later analysis, previously published TCR beta repertoires from more than 500 donors were re-analyzed and high-resolution HLA genotyping was added so that TCR occurrence patterns could be studied. Rather than drawing on any new phenotypic data, the later analysis identified candidate immune exposures from TCR beta sequences and the way those sequences occurred across donors. Typing coverage varied by locus: 629-630 donors for A, B, C, DRB1 and DQB1; approximately 500 for DQA1; more than 600 for DPA1; 400 to 480 for DPB1. All discovery cohort repertoires had been generated on a single sequencing platform. A later genetic analysis used genome-wide SNP genotypes for about three fifths of the 666 donors, treating that subset as a discovery cohort. The study was designed to test whether signatures of past pathogen exposure could be identified by cataloging public T cell receptors. On average, about 200,000 unique TCR beta nucleotide sequences were sequenced per donor among several hundred genotyped donors of the cohort, with roughly 18% of those sequences being non-productive. What the study reported, not specific to this receptor: Linkage disequilibrium might explain the correlated functional status among segregating V segments, but an unknown experimental factor could not be excluded. Because HLA typing was missing for some donors at each locus, association tests included only the typed subset. Because counts were too low, around 17 rarely observed V segments, including chromosome 9 orphons, were left out of the earlier analysis of about 620 of the donors. According to a later genetic analysis, donors in an Asian-associated ancestry cluster had fewer N-insertions in productive TCRs than the roughly 670-donor mean. Broadly in line with IMGT annotations, most TCR beta V segments showed up in productive rearrangements about 90% or about 30% of the time in an earlier analysis of 587 of the donors. Compared with equally common non-associated chains, HLA-associated TCR beta chains in a later analysis were more clonally expanded and had lower generation probabilities. Across donors, most TCR sequences were observed very rarely, whereas some public TCRs were present in many individuals. A later analysis associated 15,000 or so TCR beta sequences with specific HLA alleles at a false discovery rate of 0.05. The cohort was sequenced for TCR beta chains only, and without alpha or paired-chain data the features that could be detected were limited. A later genetic analysis associated a missense DCLRE1C variant with V-gene and J-gene trimming of TCR beta chains, and an independent cohort replicated the association. A further reported finding was that TCR beta sequences accurately predicted the HLA-A and HLA-B alleles for most subjects in the first cohort. CMV serostatus was the only immune exposure information available for the cohort. The authors suggested that the approach could potentially be extended to other disease states and immunological phenotypes. Some IMGT-functional V segments, including TRBV6-2 and TRBV6-3, could not be distinguished by the 87-base-pair reads and were therefore excluded. In a later analysis, most CMV-associated TCR beta chains were found to appear HLA-restricted, with HLA associations seemingly driven largely by CMV exposure. A cluster of highly shared sequence variants was judged likely to represent a technical artifact of the sequencing pipeline. Roughly uniform sequencing depth across donors was assumed in presence/absence analyses, although this assumption may not hold. When HLA alleles, especially DR and DQ, strongly co-occurred, attributing TCR associations to individual alleles was difficult. In vitro tests confirmed that a few of the cytomegalovirus-associated TCR beta chains recognize cytomegalovirus antigens. The study listed 150 to 200 TCR beta chains as associated with cytomegalovirus. Cytomegalovirus status was reported to be diagnosed by the classifier with high specificity and sensitivity in both the original and validation cohorts. In a later analysis, several top co-occurrence clusters were reported to appear linked to parvovirus B19, influenza, CMV and Epstein-Barr virus. In a later analysis, TCR association rates were found to vary across HLA loci, with the most associated TCRs seen for DRB1 alleles and the fewest for HLA-C alleles.

From a lookup of the germline V gene, CDR1 and CDR2 are SGHAT and FQNNGV. The CDR3 holds 15 amino acids from the cysteine to the phenylalanine. Only the CDR3 DNA is retained, 45 bases long and in frame from the first base. Trimming leaves V shorter by 6 bases and J shorter by 6 bases, with the junction holding 11 bases beyond the gene matches. The cohort comprised fewer than 750 healthy bone marrow donors. Cohort members were all nominally healthy when sampled, although unrecorded immune exposures were likely present. The donor was CMV seropositive and belonged to the group of 250 to 300 seropositive cohort members. A peripheral blood sample was provided by each donor, and peripheral blood mononuclear cells were used for TCR beta sequencing. The Qiagen DNeasy Blood Extraction Kit was used to extract genomic DNA from the blood cell samples. The receptor library was made with the immunoSEQ multiplex PCR assay. For the multiplex PCR, a mixture combining 60 forward primers for TCR Vbeta segments and 13 reverse primers for TCR Jbeta segments was used. Amplification of the CDR3 region of rearranged TCR beta genes was performed with a multiplex PCR assay on genomic DNA. The amplified TCR beta libraries were sequenced on the Illumina HiSeq System as 87-base-pair reads. Regarding the original processing steps: A later analysis tallied roughly 76 million unique TCR beta chains across the 700 or so repertoires, and about 12 million of those chains were shared by two or more donors. Raw reads were error-corrected and collapsed into unique sequences with a nearest-neighbor algorithm that merged closely related sequences to remove PCR and sequencing errors. CDR3 sequences were aligned to IMGT reference sequences to assign V, D and J gene segments. For a sequence to be retained, a match of at least six nucleotides to both a V gene segment and a J gene segment was required. A rearrangement counted as productive if the CDR3 had no stop codons and remained in frame with V and J, and every other rearrangement counted as non-productive. CDR3 was defined by IMGT convention, running from the second conserved V-encoded cysteine to the conserved J-encoded phenylalanine. The earlier analysis of around 640 of the donors excluded sequences that lacked an unambiguous match to a single V gene segment. An earlier analysis of roughly 590 of the donors called V segments functional above 56.7% productive rearrangements and segregating when the between-donor standard deviation exceeded 5%. To diagnose cytomegalovirus status from the catalog of TCR beta chain sequences, a statistical classification framework was built. In a later analysis, TCR nucleotide sequences were compared against IMGT/GENE-DB human TR gene sequences so that V and J genes could be assigned. The TCRdist pipeline was used in a later analysis to assign CDR3 sequences and most-parsimonious VDJ recombination scenarios. In a later analysis, each TCR beta chain was defined by its CDR3 amino acid sequence together with its V-gene family, and reads lacking a unique V-gene family were excluded. A later analysis removed roughly 590 highly shared, low-generation-probability nucleotide sequences to deal with suspected cross-contamination and a sequencing artifact. In a later analysis, a clonal expansion index was calculated for each public chain from normalized within-repertoire ranks of inferred template counts. A later analysis computed generation probabilities with a VDJ recombination model fitted to out-of-frame rearrangements, and checked the results against IGoR. In a later analysis, TCR-TCR, TCR-HLA and TCR-CMV co-occurrence was scored with hypergeometric tests, and a repertoire-size bias correction was applied to TCR pairs. False discovery rates were estimated in a later analysis by permuting HLA or CMV assignments 20 times. In a later analysis, co-occurring TCRs were grouped using DBSCAN, and TCRdist sequence similarity was added for clustering within HLA-allele-positive subsets. For co-occurrence clustering, repertoires with fewer than 30,000 or more than 120,000 public chains were excluded, along with about five repertoires with anomalous nucleotide sharing. As stored in TCRdb, this immuneACCESS dataset retains in-frame rearrangements with V and J assigned. A fraction of the clones does not appear; measured against another copy, unresolved V genes explain less than half of the discrepancy, and the remainder lacks a known reason. V and J calls and clone size are those listed in that table; D and trimming were worked out from the DNA. Within this sample are fewer than 300,000 clones, with roughly 90% of them counted one time only. The ten largest clones represent 4% of the sample.

Regarding this clone: The specificity of this receptor is unknown. Base qualities are not provided; no much larger clone lies one nucleotide away.

This chain joins TRBV11-2 to TRBJ2-1, with TRBD1 matching 7 junction bases. The clonotype was recovered from a man aged 35 to 55 in good health and CMV-seropositive. Material for sequencing was PBMCs. The DNA reads TGTGCCAGCAGTCCTATGACAGGGATTCGCAATGAGCAGTTCTTC. The translation is CASSPMTGIRNEQFF. The reference TRBV11-2 and TRBJ2-1 proteins fill in what lies around the CDR3, so the full variable domain reads EAGVAQSPRYKIIEKRQSVAFWCNPISGHATLYWYQQILGQGPKLLIQFQNNGVVDDSQLPKDRFSAERLKGVDSTLKIQPAKLEDSAVYLCASSPMTGIRNEQFFGPGTRLTVL.